This TCR beta chain was profiled in a study of T cell repertoires in cytomegalovirus infection. CDR1 is SQVTM, CDR2 ANQGSEA, per germline. This CDR3 is 13 amino acids long. Trimming removed 7 bases from V and 4 bases from J, with 14 bases in between. Worth noting for this clonotype: The antigen is unknown.

Each CDR3 protein is one row after TCRdb ran MiXCR on the reads. Of around 500,000 distinct CDR3 sequences listed, under 45% are singletons. This receptor was taken from a human donor in good health (CMV status not recorded). Some clones in this sample may be carry-over from other donors' samples. The chain carries TRBV29-1 and TRBJ2-1; D may be TRBD1 (6 bases). Specimen: cultured PBMCs, collected from culture after CMV antigen stimulation. For the CDR3, the DNA is TGCAGCGCTCTCGGGACACTGTACAATGAGCAGTTCTTC. Its protein product is CSALGTLYNEQFF.